This T cell receptor beta chain came from a study of blood T cell repertoires in COVID-19. Study-wide background: Sources were T cells, B-cell-depleted T cells, or PBMCs; the material itself was cDNA or gDNA.

The V and J ends lost 1 base and 3 bases, in that order; junction bases with no gene match: 6. From germline, CDR1 is SQVTM and CDR2 ANQGSEA. The CDR3 loop spans 16 amino acids. Profiled with immunoSEQ multiplex PCR; TCRdb holds only in-frame clones, not every one. Of about 280,000 clones in the sample, more than 75% were seen once. The chain is built from TRBV29-1 and TRBJ2-1; 10 bases fit TRBD2. Sequenced: PBMCs or T cells enriched from blood (not recorded which). The receptor was isolated from a woman aged 60-70 years in a cohort exposed to, infected with or recovered from COVID-19 (not recorded which). The CDR3 spells CSVEGRTSGFYNEQFF. DNA for the CDR3: TGCAGCGTTGAAGGTAGGACTAGCGGTTTCTACAATGAGCAGTTCTTC.